These 8 T cell receptor beta chains were all obtained from the same sample, sequenced in a study of beta chain features in type 1 diabetes. Findings and limits, study-wide: Shortening of TCRB CDR3s, moderate but significant, appeared in all four CD4+ subsets of Type 1 diabetes patients.

cDNA synthesis used the whole RNA isolate, giving expressed TCRB sequences. Some clones are missing from TCRdb's copy, which holds only in-frame ones; the method was immunoSEQ multiplex PCR. The sample lists 150,000 to 200,000 clones, roughly 60% occurring once. Which antigens these TCRs recognize remains unknown. The sequenced material came from naive CD4+ T cells from blood. These TCRs come from a man aged 30 to 39 with type 1 diabetes.

Here the CDR3 reads CASSFQGTDTQYF. The CDR3 DNA sequence: TGTGCCAGCAGCTTCCAGGGTACAGATACGCAGTATTTT. The chain uses TRBV7-2 and TRBJ2-3; TRBD1 is a possible D gene (5 bases). V lost 3 bases and J 3 bases, leaving 7 bases between the germline ends. Germline V lookup: CDR1 SGHTA, CDR2 FQGNSA. The CDR3 sequence is 13 residues long.

As for this clone: The identical CDR3 is also encoded by other nucleotide sequences in the sample. The J gene is TRBJ1-1, the V gene TRBV7-9; D unclear. CDR1 SEHNR and CDR2 FQNEAQ come from the germline V gene (reference sequence). CDR3 length: 12 residues. With 4 bases removed from V and 3 bases from J, the gap between germline ends came to 6 bases. CDR3 bases: TGTGCCAGCAGCTATCTCGACACTGAAGCTTTCTTT. Its translation: CASSYLDTEAFF.

This rearrangement joins TRBV7-2 to TRBJ2-3; D is tentatively TRBD1 or TRBD2 (6 bases each). The germline CDR1 and CDR2 sequences are SGHTA and FQGNSA. The germline V and J ends were trimmed by 0 bases and 2 bases, with 27 bases remaining between them. The CDR3 is 21 amino acids. The CDR3 nucleotides read TGTGCCAGCAGCTTAGCGGTGCCAGCCTCGTTAGGGGGAGGTTTCACAGATACGCAGTATTTT. Its protein is CASSLAVPASLGGGFTDTQYF.

The gene calls are TRBV7-2 and TRBJ2-1, with no clear D. Trimming removed 2 bases at V and 5 bases at J, with 7 bases between. Germline lookup yields CDR1 SGHTA and CDR2 FQGNSA. This CDR3 region has 13 residues. DNA for the CDR3: TGTGCCAGCAGCTTAATCTTCCACAATGAGCAGTTCTTC. Protein: CASSLIFHNEQFF. Supplemented by reference TRBV7-2 and TRBJ2-1, the full variable domain reads GAGVSQSPSNKVTEKGKDVELRCDPISGHTALYWYRQSLGQGLEFLIYFQGNSAPDKSGLPSDRFSAERTGGSVSTLTIQRTQQEDSAVYLCASSLIFHNEQFFGPGTRLTVL.

This chain connects TRBV30 to TRBJ2-1; D gene uncertain. V lost 0 bases and J lost 0, with 9 bases in between. The CDR3 loop spans 15 amino acids. Germline V lookup: CDR1 GTSNPN, CDR2 SVGIG (reference sequence). The CDR3 nucleotides read TGTGCCTGGAGTGTTGACATGAGCTCCTACAATGAGCAGTTCTTC. It codes for CAWSVDMSSYNEQFF.

The J gene is TRBJ2-3, the V gene TRBV27, with unresolved D. Germline loops: CDR1 MNHEY, CDR2 SMNVEV (reference sequence). V lost 0 bases and J 0 bases, leaving 4 bases between the germline ends. CDR3 size: 14 residues. In DNA form, the CDR3 reads TGTGCCAGCAGTTTATCTAGAAGCACAGATACGCAGTATTTT. It translates to CASSLSRSTDTQYF.

The chain links TRBV14 to TRBJ2-2; 8 nucleotides agree with TRBD1. The CDR3 is 14 amino acids. Germline trimming cut 4 bases from V and 7 bases from J; bases unmatched to any gene: 5. Germline V gives CDR1 SGHDN, CDR2 FVKESK. CDR3 nucleotide sequence: TGTGCCAGCAGCCTAGGACAGGGCGTCGGGGAGCTGTTTTTT. Its translation: CASSLGQGVGELFF.

The rearrangement links TRBV20-1 to TRBJ2-7; D call uncertain. V lost 3 bases, J lost 6 bases, and 9 bases lay in between. This CDR3 contains 11 residues. Germline V lookup: CDR1 DFQATT, CDR2 SNEGSKA (reference sequence). The CDR3 reads CSASARSEQYF. The CDR3 DNA follows: TGCAGTGCTAGCGCCCGGAGCGAGCAGTACTTC.